This T cell receptor beta chain emerged from a study of shared clonotypes between healthy human individuals (dated by TCRdb to between 2020 and 2021). Study-wide context: A few men and a couple of women, aged 18 to 49 years, made up the cohort. To estimate repertoire size and how much clonotype sharing occurs between individuals, the study deeply sequenced the blood TCR repertoires of several healthy adults. Different laboratories and diverse techniques were used to prepare libraries and sequence TCR repertoires, to increase sequencing depth and limit assay-specific biases. Leukapheresis yielded between about 0.94 and 9 billion PBMCs per donor. The research as a whole found: Because the study included only a small number of donors, the genetic and exposure-history diversity represented was limited. Based on pairwise subsampling, the degree of clonotype sharing among donors was expected to be affected by sequencing depth. Only blood was sampled, and tissue TCR repertoires likely differ from those in blood.

From the cysteine up to the phenylalanine, the CDR3 has a length of 14 residues. Solely the CDR3 DNA is kept, with 42 bases framed from the first base. V lost 4 bases and J lost 4 bases, and the count of bases not matched to a germline gene is 6. From the germline V gene, CDR1 is ENHRY and CDR2 is SYGVKD. The donors were healthy, HIV-negative adults who had no recently reported acute infections or vaccinations. Every donor was a Caucasian adult residing in Nashville, Tennessee, USA. For unsorted samples, 90 million to 95 million PBMCs were counted, and genomic DNA was extracted using the QIAamp DNA Blood Mini kit. After blood collection by leukapheresis, PBMCs were isolated using Ficoll-Histopaque density gradient centrifugation and then cryopreserved in the vapor phase of liquid nitrogen. This clone was recorded many times. Which antigen it targets is not known. Base qualities are missing; no much larger clone stands one base away.

Using the deep immunoSEQ assay, multiplex PCR amplified TCR CDR3 regions from genomic DNA. Extracted genomic DNA from each cell subset was spread evenly across all wells of several immunoSEQ 96-well plates, with each plate serving as a replicate. For unsorted PBMC, 300 to 350 ng genomic DNA, equal to roughly 33,000 T cell genomes, was loaded into each replicate PCR. Ten immunoSEQ deep assay plates were used to sequence the unsorted PBMC genomic DNA. Purified libraries were quantified with a Qubit 3.0 fluorometer, sized on a Bioanalyzer 2100, and re-quantified with the KAPA Library Quantification kit. Each immunoSEQ 96-well plate was sequenced on its own single-read 150-cycle Illumina NextSeq 550 flow cell. Under the source paper's analysis protocol: Because the immunoSEQ output held only junctional sequences and lacked quality scores, the filtering could not match the filtering applied to full-length reads. To assign V/J genes and CDR3, sequences were annotated against IMGT germline references using PyIR, a Python wrapper for IgBLAST v1.9. Reads were removed for weak V/J assignments (E-value above 1e-6), missing CDR3, stop codons, out-of-frame junctions, or ambiguous translated residues. V3J clonotypes were defined by identical inferred V gene, J gene, and CDR3 amino acid sequence. Percentage overlap between repertoires was computed as shared unique clonotypes divided by the size of the smaller repertoire. Repertoire richness was assessed with RTK rarefaction, the Chao1 estimator, and Recon v2.1 estimates of unobserved clonotypes. Held by TCRdb, this immuneACCESS table contains in-frame sequences only and omits some clones. Under half of the omission traces to an unresolved V gene where checked; the cause of the rest is unknown. Clone size and the V and J calls come from that table; the DNA yielded D and trimming. For this sample there are fewer than 650,000 clones; around three quarters appear just once. Around 13% of the sample is held by the ten biggest clonotypes.

The material sequenced was PBMCs. The V and J segments used are TRBV10-3 and TRBJ1-2; 7 of the junction bases match TRBD1. The receptor was derived from a woman aged 40 to 50 in good health. Some clones in this sample may be carry-over from other donors' samples. The CDR3 sequence is CAISAQTGSYGYTF. The base sequence is TGTGCCATCAGTGCCCAGACAGGGTCCTATGGCTACACCTTC.